The next 8 T cell receptor beta chains were all read from a single sample in a study of blood T cell repertoires in COVID-19. This table comes from immunoSEQ multiplex PCR, and its TCRdb copy is limited to in-frame clones, with some not included. The sample comprises fewer than 150,000 clones, 84% of which are singletons, and 9.5% to 15% rests with the top ten. The specimen sequenced was peripheral blood. These receptors originate from a human donor in a cohort sampled during active COVID-19.

This chain uses TRBV6-2 or TRBV6-3 with TRBJ1-2; D is ambiguous. The CDR3 spans 13 residues. Trimming shortened V by 4 bases and J by 3 bases, and 9 bases separated the two germline ends. Germline V gene lookup returns CDR1 MNHEY and CDR2 SVGEGT. This chain's CDR3 is CASSSPVDYGYTF. The DNA for the CDR3 is TGTGCCAGCAGTTCCCCCGTTGACTATGGCTACACCTTC.

The CDR3 is CASSPRLARAYNEQFF. CDR3 in DNA: TGTGCCAGCAGCCCCAGACTAGCCCGAGCCTACAATGAGCAGTTCTTC. The rearrangement joins TRBV3-1 (or the pseudogene TRBV3-2) to TRBJ2-1, with TRBD2 matching 7 bases. The length of the CDR3 is 16 residues. J was trimmed by 2 bases and V by 4 bases; bases with no gene match: 8. Germline V gene lookup returns CDR1 LGHDT and CDR2 YNNKEL (reference sequence).

This chain joins TRBV5-1 and TRBJ1-2; no clear D gene. The ends were cut back, 3 bases at V and 6 bases at J, with 15 bases in the middle. Germline V gene lookup returns CDR1 SGHRS and CDR2 YFSETQ. The CDR3 is 14 residues long. The CDR3 bases are TGCGCCAGCAGCTATCAGACGGGTTCGGATGGCTACACCTTC. Translating it yields CASSYQTGSDGYTF. The full variable domain, its missing parts supplied by reference TRBV5-1 and TRBJ1-2, is KAGVTQTPRYLIKTRGQQVTLSCSPISGHRSVSWYQQTPGQGLQFLFEYFSETQRNKGNFPGRFSGRQFSNSRSEMNVSTLELGDSALYLCASSYQTGSDGYTFGSGTRLTVV.

The chain joins TRBV9 to TRBJ2-3, with TRBD2 identical over 9 bases. Germline loops: CDR1 SGDLS, CDR2 YYNGEE. V was clipped by 2 bases and J by 6 bases; unmatched bases: 4. This CDR3 contains 14 residues. The CDR3 DNA reads as TGTGCCAGCAGCGTGGGACTAGCAGGGGATACGCAGTATTTT. Translating gives CASSVGLAGDTQYF.

The chain employs TRBV5-4 and TRBJ2-5; 10 nucleotides align to TRBD2. Germline-derived CDR1 and CDR2 are SGHNT and YYREEE (reference sequence). V trimming: 1 base; J trimming: 2 bases; junction bases outside the gene matches: 11. This CDR3 is built from 18 residues. The CDR3 sequence: CASSLPSGGIDYQETQYF. The CDR3 DNA reads as TGTGCCAGCAGCTTGCCTAGCGGGGGAATAGATTATCAAGAGACCCAGTACTTC. Combining the CDR3 with reference TRBV5-4 and TRBJ2-5 gives the whole variable domain ETGVTQSPTHLIKTRGQQVTLRCSSQSGHNTVSWYQQALGQGPQFIFQYYREEENGRGNFPPRFSGLQFPNYSSELNVNALELDDSALYLCASSLPSGGIDYQETQYFGPGTRLLVL.

This clone was seen a few times. The chain recombines TRBV12-3 or TRBV12-4 with TRBJ2-6; D gene ambiguous. This CDR3 spans 12 amino acids. V dropped 9 bases and J dropped 10 bases, with 13 bases sitting between them. The CDR3 loop reads CASSSSRNVLTF. The CDR3 coding sequence is TGTGCCAGTTCTAGTTCCCGTAACGTCCTGACTTTC.

This chain uses TRBV19 with TRBJ1-2; D not resolved. V dropped 8 bases and J dropped 1 base, with 8 bases sitting between them. Germline V lookup: CDR1 LNHDA, CDR2 SQIVND (reference sequence). The CDR3 spans 12 residues. CDR3 sequence (DNA): TGTGCCAGTCGTCGGTTTAACTATGGCTACACCTTC. Its protein product is CASRRFNYGYTF.

About this clone: Other DNA sequences in the same sample also yield this CDR3. The chain uses TRBV19 and TRBJ1-1; 8 bases line up with TRBD1. The CDR3 length is 13 residues. Trimming took 6 bases from V and 1 from J; bases not matched to a gene: 1. Looked up from germline, CDR1 is LNHDA and CDR2 is SQIVND (reference sequence). The CDR3 region has the DNA TGTGCCAGTAGCGACAGGGGGAACACTGAAGCTTTCTTT. Amino acid sequence: CASSDRGNTEAFF.